This TCR beta chain was recorded in a study of CD8 T cells in ankylosing spondylitis. The authors made TCR beta libraries by quantitative 5'-RACE with molecular barcodes. TCRdb redid the calling of the 5' RACE reads with MiXCR, one entry per CDR3 protein. The sample has around 490,000 distinct CDR3 sequences; about 5% are singletons. This clonotype was picked up a small number of times. Its target is unknown. Overall study findings and caveats: The authors reported significant enrichment of disease-linked clones in matched ankylosing spondylitis synovial fluid. Clones linked to disease, bearing a CD8+ phenotype, were relatively rare in peripheral blood. Characteristic, it appeared, of ankylosing spondylitis blood was a TCR beta motif of roughly eight highly homologous variants. Existing reports had already noted some motif variants in reactive arthritis synovial fluid and blood.

V was shortened by 4 bases and J by 1 base, with 9 bases between the two germline ends. CDR3 length: 15 residues. Germline V gives CDR1 SGHRS, CDR2 YFSETQ. The receptor was derived from a male donor with ankylosing spondylitis. Sequences were obtained from blood, either unsorted or a sorted T cell fraction (not recorded which). This rearrangement joins TRBV5-1 to TRBJ2-6, with unresolved D. CDR3 sequence reads: CASSGSGSGANVLTF. The CDR3 bases are TGCGCCAGCAGCGGTTCGGGTTCTGGGGCCAACGTCCTGACTTTC.